The clone carrying this T cell receptor beta chain was picked up many times. Its specificity is unknown. A single record per CDR3 protein comes from TCRdb applying MiXCR to the 5' RACE reads. The table includes around 150,000 distinct CDR3 sequences, 6% to 7.5% detected once. The data derive from a study of T cells after yellow fever vaccination. Study-wide results and limits: Detected again after the booster were most primary-vaccination clones, at roughly 95% CD4 and nearly 90% CD8.

Source: CD4+ T cells sorted from PBMCs, taken 4 to 5 days after the first yellow fever vaccination. The TCR sequence derives from a man between 18 and 35 years old who received the YFV17D yellow fever vaccine.

The CDR3: CASSQNSQETQYF. The CDR3 DNA reads TGTGCCAGCAGCCAAAACAGCCAAGAGACCCAGTACTTC. This chain uses TRBV14 with TRBJ2-5, with D unresolved. CDR3 length: 13 residues. Germline CDR1 reads SGHDN; CDR2 reads FVKESK. V was pared by 2 bases and J by 1 base, with 5 bases between.